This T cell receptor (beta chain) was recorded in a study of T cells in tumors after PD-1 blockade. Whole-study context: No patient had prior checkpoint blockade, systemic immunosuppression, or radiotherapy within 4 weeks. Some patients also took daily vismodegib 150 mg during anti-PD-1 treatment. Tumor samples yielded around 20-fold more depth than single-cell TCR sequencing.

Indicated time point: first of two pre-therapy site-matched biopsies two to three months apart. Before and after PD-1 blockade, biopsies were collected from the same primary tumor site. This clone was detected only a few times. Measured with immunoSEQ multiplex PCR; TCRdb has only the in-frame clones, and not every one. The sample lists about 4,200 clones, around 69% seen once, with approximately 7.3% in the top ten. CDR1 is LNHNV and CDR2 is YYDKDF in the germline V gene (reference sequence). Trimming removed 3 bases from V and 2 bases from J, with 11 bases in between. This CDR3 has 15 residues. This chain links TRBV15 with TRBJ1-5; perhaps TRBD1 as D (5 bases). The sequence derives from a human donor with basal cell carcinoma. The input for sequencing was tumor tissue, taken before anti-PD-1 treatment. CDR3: CATSRSQGGNQPQHF. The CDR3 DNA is TGTGCCACCAGCAGGTCTCAGGGTGGCAATCAGCCCCAGCATTTT.